This TCR beta chain is drawn from a study of tumor-infiltrating lymphocytes in oesophageal squamous cell carcinoma. The CDR3 sequence is 14 residues long. V was pared by 7 bases and J by 7 bases, with 16 bases between. Germline CDR1 is ENHRY and CDR2 is SYGVKD. TCRdb processed the PCR reads anew with MiXCR; each CDR3 protein has one entry. The sample carries some 22,000 distinct CDR3 sequences, around 35% recorded once. This clonotype was seen at least ten times. The sample was esophageal tumor tissue. V and J are TRBV10-3 and TRBJ1-4; D gene unclear. This TCR derives from a male donor with esophageal squamous cell carcinoma. The CDR3 nucleotides are TGTGCCATCAATGACTTAAATTGGGGTGAAAAACTGTTTTTT. Its translation is CAINDLNWGEKLFF.